A selection of T cell receptor beta chains follows, all from one sample in a study of vaccination effects on CD4 cells after COVID-19. Their antigen targets remain unknown. Repertoires were generated with immunoSEQ multiplex PCR, while TCRdb's copy carries only in-frame clones and drops some. The sample lists tens of thousands of clones, around 72% occurring once. Sequenced material: CD4+ T cells from PBMCs cultured with HCoV-NL63 spike peptides, taken before COVID-19 vaccination. The receptors come from a human donor who received a COVID-19 vaccine. CDR3s include the opening cysteine and the closing phenylalanine or tryptophan. A D gene is named only where the DNA matches it firmly. The size field is filled for only some rows; it gives once, few, many or a size class.

D gene	clone size	V gene	J gene	CDR3 length	CDR3 DNA	CDR3 protein
TRBD1	-	TRBV7-3	TRBJ2-5	15	TGTGCCAGCAGATTAACAGGGGGTGGAATGGAGACCCAGTACTTC	CASRLTGGGMETQYF
TRBD2	many	TRBV14	TRBJ2-1	17	TGTGCCAGCAGCCTCTATAGCGGGGGCCGCTCCTACAATGAGCAGTTCTTC	CASSLYSGGRSYNEQFF
TRBD2	-	TRBV5-4	TRBJ2-1	19	TGTGCCAGCAGCTCGACACGGGGGACTAGCGGGGGCCCCTACAATGAGCAGTTCTTC	CASSSTRGTSGGPYNEQFF
-	-	TRBV13	TRBJ2-7	15	TGTGCCAGCAGCTCAGGGGGGGCGGGGACCTACGAGCAGTACTTC	CASSSGGAGTYEQYF
-	-	TRBV2	TRBJ1-2	13	TGTGCCAGCAGTGAAGGGGGACACTATGGCTACACCTTC	CASSEGGHYGYTF
-	few	TRBV5-4	TRBJ1-5	14	TGTGCCAGCAGCTTGGCCGGTGGTAATCAGCCCCAGCATTTT	CASSLAGGNQPQHF
-	-	TRBV5-8	TRBJ2-7	12	TGTGCCAGCAGCTTATACAAGGTCGGGGGGTACTTC	CASSLYKVGGYF
-	-	TRBV6-5	TRBJ2-3	15	TGTGCCAGCAGTTACTCAGGAACCTCCACAGATACGCAGTATTTT	CASSYSGTSTDTQYF
TRBD2	-	TRBV11-1	TRBJ2-2	16	TGTGCCAGCAGCAAGAATAGCGGGACGGGCACCGGGGAGCTGTTTTTT	CASSKNSGTGTGELFF
-	-	TRBV6-5	TRBJ1-2	13	TGTGCCAGCACCCCTCGGGGCTCGGATGGCTACACCTTC	CASTPRGSDGYTF
TRBD1	-	TRBV6-1	TRBJ1-1	17	TGTGCCAGCAGTGGAAGGGACAGGGGTATCCCGAACACTGAAGCTTTCTTT	CASSGRDRGIPNTEAFF
-	-	TRBV4-2	TRBJ2-5	14	TGTGCCAGCAGCCAAGGGGGTTTGCAGGAGACCCAGTACTTC	CASSQGGLQETQYF
-	-	TRBV10-3	TRBJ2-1	17	TGTGCCATCAGTGATCTAACAGGGGCGGGGTCCTACAATGAGCAGTTCTTC	CAISDLTGAGSYNEQFF
TRBD2	-	TRBV28	TRBJ2-7	15	TGTGCCTGCAGGCCTAGCGGGAGGAATTTGTACGAGCAGTACTTC	CACRPSGRNLYEQYF
TRBD1	-	TRBV6-5	TRBJ1-2	15	TGTGCCAGCAGCCCCTTGGGACAGGGGGCATTTGGCTACACCTTC	CASSPLGQGAFGYTF
-	-	TRBV7-9	TRBJ1-1	15	TGTGCCAGCAGCCCCCGGCCAGGACAGAACACTGAAGCTTTCTTT	CASSPRPGQNTEAFF
-	few	TRBV28	TRBJ1-5	15	TGTGCCAGCAGCCGTAGTCCCGGCCCCAATCAGCCCCAGCATTTT	CASSRSPGPNQPQHF
-	-	TRBV7-9	TRBJ1-2	15	TGTGCCAGCAGCTTAGCGGGGGGATTTAACTATGGCTACACCTTC	CASSLAGGFNYGYTF
-	few	TRBV19	TRBJ1-4	14	TGTGCCACCACACTAACCCCAACTAATGAAAAACTGTTTTTT	CATTLTPTNEKLFF
TRBD2	-	TRBV19	TRBJ2-4	15	TGTGCCAGTACCACGGGGGGGGTAACCAAAAACATTCAGTACTTC	CASTTGGVTKNIQYF
-	-	TRBV27	TRBJ1-3	18	TGTGCCAGCAGCCCGGTTGAGTCCCCCCCAAGAGCTGGAAACACCATATATTTT	CASSPVESPPRAGNTIYF
-	-	TRBV9	TRBJ2-3	14	TGTGCCAGCAGCGTACACGCAAGGTCAGATACGCAGTATTTT	CASSVHARSDTQYF
-	-	TRBV3-1/TRBV3-2	TRBJ1-1	14	TGTGCCAGCAGCCAAGTGATTGGGGTCCCTGAAGCTTTCTTT	CASSQVIGVPEAFF
-	-	TRBV11-1	TRBJ2-1	16	TGTGCCAGCAGCTTAGAAGAAGGCCGTTTCTACAATGAGCAGTTCTTC	CASSLEEGRFYNEQFF
-	few	TRBV28	TRBJ1-5	14	TGTGCCAGCACCCCTGGGGGGGTGTTTCAGCCCCAGCATTTT	CASTPGGVFQPQHF
-	-	TRBV2	TRBJ2-5	11	TGTGCCAGCAGTTCCGAAGAGACCCAGTACTTC	CASSSEETQYF
-	-	TRBV5-1	TRBJ2-7	12	TGCGCCAGCGGCGGACAGCCATACGAGCAGTACTTC	CASGGQPYEQYF
TRBD1	-	TRBV30	TRBJ1-6	14	TGTGCCTGGAGTATGGGACAGGGGGGATCACCCCTCCACTTT	CAWSMGQGGSPLHF
TRBD1	-	TRBV28	TRBJ1-3	17	TGTGCCAGCAGGAATTACAGGGGACGCGAGTCTGGAAACACCATATATTTT	CASRNYRGRESGNTIYF
TRBD2	-	TRBV29-1	TRBJ2-7	17	TGCAGCGTTGAAGGGTCTTCGACTAGCGGGAGGAGGTACGAGCAGTACTTC	CSVEGSSTSGRRYEQYF
-	once	TRBV12-5	TRBJ1-2	14	TGTGCTAGTGGTTACGGAACAGCTAACTATGGCTACACCTTC	CASGYGTANYGYTF
-	-	TRBV30	TRBJ1-2	15	TGTGCCTGGGTTCCGATTGAGGAGACCTACTATGGCTACACCTTC	CAWVPIEETYYGYTF
-	few	TRBV6-1	TRBJ1-2	14	TGTGCCAGCAGTGAATGGGCAGATAACTATGGCTACACCTTC	CASSEWADNYGYTF
-	-	TRBV12-3/TRBV12-4	TRBJ1-3	12	TGTGCCAGCAGTTTCAGGGAATACACCATATATTTT	CASSFREYTIYF
-	-	TRBV19	TRBJ2-7	11	TGTGCCAGTAGTATGGGCTACGAGCAGTACTTC	CASSMGYEQYF
-	-	TRBV19	TRBJ1-1	16	TGTGCCAGTAGTAGGGGGGAAAGGGCCGGGAACACTGAAGCTTTCTTT	CASSRGERAGNTEAFF
-	few	TRBV18	TRBJ1-1	15	TGTGCCAGCTCACCAAAAGCCGAGGGGAACACTGAAGCTTTCTTT	CASSPKAEGNTEAFF
-	-	TRBV30	TRBJ1-2	14	TGTGCCTGGAGTCTCGGACCGGGAGGAGCTGGCTACACCTTC	CAWSLGPGGAGYTF
-	-	TRBV20-1	TRBJ1-4	11	TGCAGTGCACGAATCTTTGAAAAACTGTTTTTT	CSARIFEKLFF
-	once	TRBV9	TRBJ2-3	16	TGTGCCAGCAGCCTTTTAGGCGCGTTAGGGGGAGATACGCAGTATTTT	CASSLLGALGGDTQYF
-	-	TRBV7-9	TRBJ2-5	14	TGTGCCAGCAGCTTAGGAGTGGGCCAAGAGACCCAGTACTTC	CASSLGVGQETQYF
TRBD1	-	TRBV7-8	TRBJ1-5	14	TGTGCCAGCAGCCCTGGACAGGGCAATCAGCCCCAGCATTTT	CASSPGQGNQPQHF
TRBD1	-	TRBV3-1/TRBV3-2	TRBJ1-1	15	TGTGCCAGCAGCCAAGCGAGGACAGGGCGCACTGAAGCTTTCTTT	CASSQARTGRTEAFF
-	-	TRBV6-4	TRBJ2-2	13	TGTGCCAGCAGCTCTCTGGCGACCGGGGAGCTGTTTTTT	CASSSLATGELFF
-	-	TRBV7-2	TRBJ2-3	14	TGTGCCAGCAGCTTATCTGGGGGGCCCGGTACGCAGTATTTT	CASSLSGGPGTQYF
-	once	TRBV3-1/TRBV3-2	TRBJ1-5	13	TGTGCCAGCAGCCAAGACAGGGACCAGCCCCAGCATTTT	CASSQDRDQPQHF
-	-	TRBV19	TRBJ2-1	13	TGTGCCAGTAGTACAGGGGTTCTCAATGAGCAGTTCTTC	CASSTGVLNEQFF